The 13 T cell receptor beta chains listed next were all sequenced from one sample in a study of blood T cell repertoires in COVID-19. Method: immunoSEQ multiplex PCR; TCRdb's copy keeps in-frame clones and lacks some. The sample includes approximately 62,000 clones, more than 80% seen only once; the top ten take 15%. The sequenced sample consisted of peripheral blood. Receptors originate from a man older than 75 with acute or convalescent COVID-19.

CDR3 region: CASSQELRGLGRDTQYF. The CDR3 region has the DNA TGTGCCAGCAGCCAAGAGTTACGGGGCCTAGGGAGGGATACGCAGTATTTT. The chain carries TRBV14 and TRBJ2-3, with a possible D match to TRBD2 (6 bases). The CDR3 has 17 residues. Germline V lookup: CDR1 SGHDN, CDR2 FVKESK. V was pared by 0 bases and J by 6 bases, with 19 bases between.

V is TRBV19 and J is TRBJ1-5; 9 bases are a match to TRBD1. The germline CDR1 and CDR2 sequences are LNHDA and SQIVND (reference sequence). V shed 5 bases and J 4 bases; nucleotides not matched to a gene: 3. The CDR3 consists of 14 residues. The CDR3 sequence: CASSFGQGNQPQHF. The CDR3 coding sequence is TGTGCCAGTAGTTTTGGACAGGGGAATCAGCCCCAGCATTTT. Full variable domain (remainder filled in from reference TRBV19 and TRBJ1-5): DGGITQSPKYLFRKEGQNVTLSCEQNLNHDAMYWYRQDPGQGLRLIYYSQIVNDFQKGDIAEGYSVSREKKESFPLTVTSAQKNPTAFYLCASSFGQGNQPQHFGDGTRLSIL.

The chain joins TRBV20-1 to TRBJ2-5; a possible D gene is TRBD1 (6 bases). V dropped 3 bases and J dropped 7 bases, with 15 bases sitting between them. The V gene's germline CDR1 is DFQATT and CDR2 SNEGSKA (reference sequence). The CDR3 contains 13 residues. CDR3 region: CSASFTGRGTQYF. For the CDR3, the DNA is TGCAGTGCTAGTTTTACAGGGCGAGGGACCCAGTACTTC.

The chain recombines TRBV19 with TRBJ1-1; TRBD1 agrees at 9 bases. CDR1 is LNHDA and CDR2 is SQIVND in the germline V gene (reference sequence). V lost 6 bases and J lost 6; bases outside the gene matches: 14. This CDR3 is 16 amino acids long. CDR3 nucleotides: TGTGCCAGTAGCTCCATTTTAACAGGGGGCGTCCCTGAAGCTTTCTTT. Its protein product is CASSSILTGGVPEAFF.

This clone was seen once. The chain recombines TRBV19 with TRBJ2-3; possible D gene TRBD2, 6 bases. This CDR3 contains 13 residues. Trimming removed 8 bases from V and 2 bases from J, with 11 bases in between. Germline values: CDR1 LNHDA, CDR2 SQIVND (reference sequence). As DNA, the CDR3 is TGTGCCAGTCGGGACTCCTTCACAGATACGCAGTATTTT. This gives the protein CASRDSFTDTQYF.

The V and J genes are TRBV5-1 and TRBJ2-5; D remains ambiguous. V was pared by 2 bases and J by 4 bases, with 3 bases between. The CDR3 has 11 amino acids. The V gene's germline CDR1 is SGHRS and CDR2 YFSETQ. CDR3 DNA: TGCGCCAGCAGCTTCGGAGAGACCCAGTACTTC. Translation: CASSFGETQYF. Full variable domain (rest looked up from reference TRBV5-1 and TRBJ2-5): KAGVTQTPRYLIKTRGQQVTLSCSPISGHRSVSWYQQTPGQGLQFLFEYFSETQRNKGNFPGRFSGRQFSNSRSEMNVSTLELGDSALYLCASSFGETQYFGPGTRLLVL.

The chain links TRBV5-1 to TRBJ1-6; D is unclear. Germline V gene lookup returns CDR1 SGHRS and CDR2 YFSETQ. V lost 4 bases to trimming and J lost 2 bases, with 7 bases between them. The CDR3 is 14 residues long. CDR3 protein: CASSLDTYNSPLHF. CDR3 sequence (DNA): TGCGCCAGCAGCCTTGACACCTATAATTCACCCCTCCACTTT.

V is TRBV6-5 and J is TRBJ2-5; 8 bases fit TRBD1. Germline V gene sequence: CDR1 MNHEY, CDR2 SVGAGI. This CDR3 is 15 amino acids long. V lost 6 bases to trimming and J lost 2 bases; unmatched junction nucleotides: 8. In DNA form, the CDR3 reads TGTGCCAGCAGCCTACTTTGGACAGGGCAAGAGACCCAGTACTTC. Encoded protein: CASSLLWTGQETQYF.

The chain carries TRBV20-1 and TRBJ2-7; TRBD1 matches 8 bases. The germline V gene encodes CDR1 DFQATT and CDR2 SNEGSKA (reference sequence). The CDR3 spans 13 residues. V shed 3 bases and J 5 bases; nucleotides not matched to a gene: 6. The CDR3 protein is CSASRQGHDEQYF. The CDR3 DNA is TGCAGTGCTAGTCGACAGGGGCACGACGAGCAGTACTTC.

There are a few counts of this clone. The genes are TRBV9 and TRBJ2-7, with a weak D call TRBD1 (6 bases). Germline CDR1 is SGDLS and CDR2 is YYNGEE. Deletions cut 3 bases from V and 0 bases from J, with 7 bases between. The CDR3 extends over 13 amino acids. CDR3 protein: CASSGGPSYEQYF. As DNA, the CDR3 is TGTGCCAGCAGCGGGGGGCCCTCCTACGAGCAGTACTTC.

J is TRBJ2-7 and V is TRBV2, with 7 nucleotides matching TRBD1. The germline V gene has CDR1 SNHLY and CDR2 FYNNEI. Unmatched junction bases numbered 7, after V lost 8 bases and J lost 3 bases. CDR3 size: 13 residues. The chain's CDR3 is CASGTEYFYEQYF. CDR3 coding DNA: TGTGCCAGCGGGACAGAGTACTTCTACGAGCAGTACTTC.

The rearrangement joins TRBV27 to TRBJ2-5; the D gene is possibly TRBD2 (5 bases). The V gene lost 2 bases and the J gene lost 7 bases, with 17 bases spanning the gap. Germline loops: CDR1 MNHEY, CDR2 SMNVEV (reference sequence). This CDR3 contains 15 residues. CDR3 protein: CASSLGLGAYATQYF. CDR3 sequence (DNA): TGTGCCAGCAGTTTAGGGTTGGGAGCCTACGCGACCCAGTACTTC.

V is TRBV11-3 and J is TRBJ1-1; 8 bases map to TRBD1. The CDR3 is 14 amino acids. The germline CDR1 and CDR2 sequences are SGHNT and YENEEA. Trimming at V came to 5 bases and at J to 1 base, leaving 3 bases not matched to a gene. Here the CDR3 DNA reads TGTGCCAGCAGCCCCGGGACAGGGAACACTGAAGCTTTCTTT. Translation: CASSPGTGNTEAFF.